This passage covers 27 T cell receptor beta chains from one sample sequenced in a study of T cell clonality in common variable immunodeficiency. Study-wide points: Reportedly, TCR beta sequences from common variable immunodeficiency showed fewer deletions and N-nucleotide insertions.

TCRdb keeps only in-frame clones here, not all; method: immunoSEQ multiplex PCR. The sample presents about 31,000 clones, none singletons. These receptors' targets are unknown. What was sequenced was peripheral blood mononuclear cells. These TCRs come from a human donor with common variable immunodeficiency.

This clone showed up just a few times. The read ends 3 residues early relative to the CDR3; the germline J gene fills the gap. The chain joins TRBV19 to TRBJ2-3; D may be TRBD1 or TRBD2 (5 bases each). V was clipped by 3 bases and J by 4 bases, with 11 bases between them. The CDR3 runs to 14 residues. The germline V gene encodes CDR1 LNHDA and CDR2 SQIVND (reference sequence). The CDR3 sequence: CASSILRGADTQYF. CDR3 DNA, as far as it was read: TGTGCCAGTAGTATCCTAAGGGGAGCAGATACG.

This clone showed up many times. The read terminates 3 residues ahead of where the CDR3 ends, so the germline J gene completes it. The chain carries TRBV6-2 or TRBV6-3 and TRBJ2-7; a weak D match, TRBD2 (5 bases). Looked up from germline, CDR1 is MNHEY and CDR2 is SVGEGT. The CDR3 consists of 13 residues. Trimming cost V 8 bases and J 2 bases, with 13 bases left between them. Incomplete CDR3 DNA: TGTGCCAGCGCTAAGCGGATGACCTACGAG. Encoded protein: CASAKRMTYE. From start to end, the CDR3 is CASAKRMTYEQYF.

This clone is medium-sized by share. The read comes to an end 3 residues before the CDR3 does, leaving the germline J gene to fill in the end. The chain employs TRBV14 and TRBJ2-1; 9 bases agree with TRBD2. Per the germline V gene, CDR1 is SGHDN and CDR2 is FVKESK. Germline trimming cut 2 bases from V and 8 bases from J; bases unmatched to any gene: 7. There are 15 residues in the CDR3. CDR3 sequence reads: CASSQLSGRGDEQFF. The covered CDR3 bases are TGTGCCAGCAGCCAACTTAGCGGGAGAGGCGATGAG.

Of note for this clone: The read halts 3 residues ahead of the CDR3 end, with the missing end drawn from the germline J gene. This chain uses TRBV7-9 with TRBJ2-3, with D tentatively TRBD2 (6 bases). The CDR3 loop spans 15 amino acids. The ends were cut back, 4 bases at V and 5 bases at J, with 16 bases in the middle. The V gene's germline CDR1 is SEHNR and CDR2 FQNEAQ (reference sequence). CDR3 bases read: TGTGCCAGCAGCTCCCGAGGTAGCGGTGGAGATACG. It is translated as CASSSRGSGGDT. From start to end, the CDR3 is CASSSRGSGGDTQYF.

With regard to this clone: The sequence runs out 3 residues before the end of the CDR3; the remainder is reconstructed from the germline J gene. The chain employs TRBV23-1 and TRBJ2-1; D assignment may be TRBD1 or TRBD2 (5 bases each). TRBV23-1 counts as an open reading frame of uncertain function. V was clipped by 3 bases and J by 4 bases, with 22 bases between them. This CDR3 has 18 residues. The CDR3 sequence is CASSHPPTRELEYNEQFF. The covered CDR3 bases are TGCGCCAGCAGTCATCCGCCTACCAGGGAGTTGGAATACAATGAG.

As to this clone: The read terminates 3 residues ahead of where the CDR3 ends, so the germline J gene completes it. J is TRBJ2-7 and V is TRBV18; D is unclear. The length of the CDR3 is 14 residues. From germline, CDR1 is KGHSH and CDR2 LQKENI. V was clipped by 3 bases and J by 0 bases, with 9 bases between them. The CDR3 loop is CASSPIADSYEQYF. The CDR3 DNA, read in part, is TGTGCCAGCTCACCTATCGCAGACTCCTACGAG.

This clone is deemed medium-sized. A junction end diverges from the germline sequence, so it may reflect a read error. The read halts 3 residues ahead of the CDR3 end, with the missing end drawn from the germline J gene. The chain carries TRBV4-2 and TRBJ1-4, with D maybe TRBD1 (6 bases). CDR3 length: 17 residues. Germline V gene sequence: CDR1 LGHNA, CDR2 YNFKEQ. The CDR3 loop reads CASSQTGLMAGNEKLFF. The CDR3 bases that were read are TGCGCCAGCAGCCAGACAGGTCTGATGGCCGGAAATGAAAAA.

This clone has just a few counts. The read stops 3 residues short of the end of the CDR3; the missing end is completed from the germline J gene. The rearrangement links TRBV7-2 to TRBJ2-7, with D perhaps matching TRBD2 (5 bases). This CDR3 is built from 13 residues. Germline CDR1 is SGHTA and CDR2 is FQGNSA. Between the trimmed V and J ends, which lost 6 bases and 4 bases, there was a span of 13 bases. The part of the CDR3 DNA that was read is TGTGCCAGCAGTAGTGGACGGACTTACGAG. Translating it yields CASSSGRTYE. In full, the CDR3 reads CASSSGRTYEQYF.

Many counts were recorded for this clone. This CDR3 is also generated by other DNA sequences in the sample. This chain's CDR3 is CASSVRGADNSPLHF. CDR3 DNA, as far as it was read: TGTGCCAGCAGTGTCCGGGGTGCGGATAATTCACCC. The V call is TRBV2, the J call TRBJ1-6; D is unresolved. Coverage ceases 3 residues before the CDR3 finishes, and the germline J gene fills in the end. Germline CDR1 SNHLY, CDR2 FYNNEI. CDR3 length equals 15 residues. Trimming shortened V by 4 bases and J by 5 bases, and 12 bases separated the two germline ends.

In this sample, this clone turned up many times. The read ends 3 residues early relative to the CDR3; the germline J gene fills the gap. This chain links TRBV20-1 with TRBJ1-2; 7 nucleotides agree with TRBD1. CDR3 size: 14 residues. Germline CDR1 reads DFQATT; CDR2 reads SNEGSKA (reference sequence). Germline trimming cut 1 base from V and 6 bases from J; bases unmatched to any gene: 8. CDR3 loop: CSARVNDRADGYTF. CDR3 DNA (partial): TGCAGTGCTAGAGTAAACGACAGGGCGGATGGC.

There are a few counts of this clone. The read ends 3 residues shy of where the CDR3 ends; the end is completed using the germline J gene. This rearrangement joins TRBV2 to TRBJ1-2; D gene unclear. This CDR3 is built from 13 residues. Germline V lookup: CDR1 SNHLY, CDR2 FYNNEI. CDR3 protein: CASSPPGLRGYTF. Incomplete CDR3 DNA: TGTGCCAGCAGTCCTCCGGGTTTACGGGGC.

In this sample, this clone turned up many times. The read gets to within 3 residues of the CDR3 end, and the germline J gene fills in the rest. V is TRBV7-9 and J is TRBJ1-2, with TRBD1 as a possible D gene (6 bases). From germline, CDR1 is SEHNR and CDR2 FQNEAQ (reference sequence). CDR3 length: 14 amino acids. Incomplete CDR3 DNA: TGTGCCAGCAGCTTAATACAGGGAGGACAAGGC. Its translation is CASSLIQGGQG. The complete CDR3 protein is CASSLIQGGQGYTF.

This clone was seen ten or more times. The CDR3 goes on 3 residues after the read ends, and that part is filled in from the germline J gene. The chain couples TRBV24-1 to TRBJ2-5; a weak D match, TRBD2 (5 bases). Germline CDR1 and CDR2: KGHDR and SFDVKD. The CDR3 loop spans 13 amino acids. The V end lost 9 bases, the J end lost 1 base, and 11 bases lay between the germline ends. The CDR3 bases that were read are TGTGCCACCGAGGAGGCAGGCCAAGAGACC. Translation: CATEEAGQET. The CDR3 in full is CATEEAGQETQYF.

This clone occurred a few times. From the germline J gene comes the end of the CDR3, since the read stops 3 residues before it. V is TRBV19 and J is TRBJ2-5, with 9 bases that match TRBD1. Germline trimming cut 6 bases from V and 2 bases from J; bases unmatched to any gene: 7. Per germline, CDR1 LNHDA and CDR2 SQIVND (reference sequence). The CDR3 is 15 amino acids. CDR3 sequence reads: CASRPGQGHQETQYF. The CDR3 bases that were read are TGTGCCAGTAGGCCGGGACAGGGACATCAAGAGACC.

This clone was seen repeatedly, ten times or more. Read coverage stops 3 residues before the CDR3 terminus; the germline J gene supplies the remainder. This chain uses TRBV7-2 with TRBJ2-2, with 7 bases fitting TRBD1. With 5 bases clipped from V and 6 bases from J, the junction kept 3 bases outside the gene matches. Germline V lookup: CDR1 SGHTA, CDR2 FQGNSA. This CDR3 is 13 amino acids long. Here the CDR3 reads CASSPGGAGELFF. The part of the CDR3 DNA that was read is TGTGCCAGCAGCCCAGGGGGTGCCGGGGAG.

In the case of this clone: The CDR3 end is not reached by the read, which stops 3 residues before it; the germline J gene fills it in. J is TRBJ1-5 and V is TRBV11-2, with D maybe TRBD1 (5 bases). The CDR3 is 13 residues long. Germline V gene sequence: CDR1 SGHAT, CDR2 FQNNGV. V was trimmed by 5 bases and J by 6 bases, leaving 11 bases between them. CDR3: CASSLQESQPQHF. The sequenced part of the CDR3 DNA is TGTGCCAGCAGCCTACAGGAGAGTCAGCCC.

In its sample, this clone was seen many times. The CDR3 end is not reached by the read, which stops 3 residues before it; the germline J gene fills it in. The gene calls are TRBV6-1 and TRBJ1-1, with D possibly TRBD1 on 5 matching bases. V was trimmed by 4 bases and J by 3 bases, leaving 12 bases between them. The CDR3 totals 14 residues. Looked up from germline, CDR1 is MNHNS and CDR2 is SASEGT. CDR3: CASSGGLGDTEAFF. The DNA read from the CDR3 is TGTGCCAGCAGTGGGGGACTCGGGGACACTGAA.

This clone was seen a few times. The read stops 3 residues short of the end of the CDR3; the missing end is completed from the germline J gene. The chain combines TRBV6-2 or TRBV6-3 with TRBJ1-1; TRBD1 might be the D (5 bases). The V gene's germline CDR1 is MNHEY and CDR2 SVGEGT. This CDR3 spans 16 amino acids. The germline V and J ends were trimmed by 3 bases and 5 bases, with 19 bases remaining between them. The sequenced part of the CDR3 DNA is TGTGCCAGCAGTTATTGGTTTGGGTTGAGGGGAACTGAA. It encodes CASSYWFGLRGTE. The complete CDR3 reads CASSYWFGLRGTEAFF.

Relative to its sample, this clone is medium-sized. The DNA ends 3 residues before the CDR3 does, and the rest of the CDR3 is filled in from the germline J gene. This chain connects TRBV6-4 to TRBJ1-2; 10 bases are shared with TRBD1. The CDR3 has 16 amino acids. With 0 bases clipped from V and 4 bases from J, the junction kept 5 bases outside the gene matches. CDR1 and CDR2 from the germline V gene are MRHNA and SNTAGT. The DNA read from the CDR3 is TGTGCCAGCAGTGACTCGGGACAGGGGTACTCCTATGGC. It encodes CASSDSGQGYSYG. The whole CDR3 protein is CASSDSGQGYSYGYTF.

This clone was detected ten times or more. One junction end does not reproduce the germline sequence, and a read error may be involved. The sequence runs out 3 residues before the end of the CDR3; the remainder is reconstructed from the germline J gene. This chain joins TRBV5-1 and TRBJ1-3; no firm D call. The CDR3 extends over 13 amino acids. The germline gives CDR1 SGHRS, CDR2 YFSETQ. The CDR3 bases that were read are TGCGCCAGCAGCCCCGACATTGGAATCACC. Translating it yields CASSPDIGIT. Given in full, the CDR3 is CASSPDIGITIYF.

This clone was seen a few times. CDR3 sequence reads: CASSPRTGRRSPLHF. The sequenced part of the CDR3 DNA is TGTGCCAGTAGTCCCAGGACAGGGCGTAGATCACCC. V gene TRBV30 combines with J gene TRBJ1-6; 8 bases align to TRBD1. Read coverage stops 3 residues before the CDR3 terminus; the germline J gene supplies the remainder. The length of the CDR3 is 15 residues. V was clipped by 8 bases and J by 10 bases; unmatched bases: 16. The V gene's germline CDR1 is GTSNPN and CDR2 SVGIG (reference sequence).

Many counts were recorded for this clone. The read ends 3 residues shy of where the CDR3 ends; the end is completed using the germline J gene. This sequence joins TRBV18 and TRBJ2-5; 13 bases fit TRBD2. This CDR3 is built from 17 residues. The ends lost 5 bases at V and 1 base at J; junction bases unmatched: 7. Germline CDR1 and CDR2: KGHSH and LQKENI. CDR3 residues: CASSGLAGAVGQETQYF. The CDR3 DNA, read in part, is TGTGCCAGCTCAGGACTAGCGGGAGCCGTTGGCCAAGAGACC.

Points on this clone: Sequencing ends 3 residues short of the CDR3 end; the germline J gene provides the rest. This chain joins TRBV7-8 and TRBJ1-1, with 9 bases lining up with TRBD1. The CDR3 runs to 16 residues. CDR1 is SGHVS and CDR2 is FQNEAQ in the germline V gene. The junction had 4 bases not matched to a gene; V was cut back by 1 base and J by 1 base. This CDR3 reads CASSLGQGGSNTEAFF. The covered CDR3 bases are TGTGCCAGCAGCTTAGGACAGGGGGGGTCGAACACTGAA.

On this clone itself: The junction does not match germline at one end; this may be a read error. The read halts 3 residues ahead of the CDR3 end, with the missing end drawn from the germline J gene. The chain has TRBV19 and TRBJ2-6; TRBD2 agrees at 7 bases. The CDR3 is 20 amino acids. Germline assignment: CDR1 LNHDA and CDR2 SQIVND (reference sequence). The CDR3 sequence: CASSIVSGALTSAGATVLTF. The part of the CDR3 DNA that was read is TGTGCCAGTAGTATAGTTTCAGGCGCCCTAACTAGCGCTGGGGCCACCGTC.

This clone appeared a few times. The read ends 3 residues shy of where the CDR3 ends; the end is completed using the germline J gene. This rearrangement joins TRBV7-9 to TRBJ1-2; D not certain. Germline assignment: CDR1 SEHNR and CDR2 FQNEAQ (reference sequence). This CDR3 comprises 14 residues. Trimming pared 3 bases from V and 2 bases from J, leaving 10 bases between. CDR3 DNA (partial): TGTGCCAGCAGCTTGGGCAACCTCAACTATGGC. It yields the protein CASSLGNLNYG. The entire CDR3 sequence reads CASSLGNLNYGYTF.

The sample holds many counts of this clone. The read falls 3 residues short of the CDR3 end, and the missing part is taken from the germline J gene. The gene calls are TRBV29-1 and TRBJ2-1, with 7 nucleotides matching TRBD2. The CDR3 contains 17 residues. Germline CDR1 and CDR2: SQVTM and ANQGSEA. Losses at the gene ends were 5 bases for V and 7 bases for J; bases not matched to a gene: 20. The CDR3: CSVRRAATSPVGNEQFF. CDR3 DNA (partial): TGCAGCGTTCGAAGGGCAGCGACTAGCCCAGTAGGAAATGAG.

This clone has a count of ten or more. The CDR3 loop is CASSLGGSNQPQHF. The CDR3 bases that were read are TGTGCCAGCAGCTTAGGGGGCAGCAATCAGCCC. J is TRBJ1-5 and V is TRBV11-3; D might be TRBD1 (5 bases). The read is 3 residues too short to cover the CDR3 end, so that end is filled in from the germline J gene. The CDR3 runs to 14 residues. CDR1 is SGHNT and CDR2 is YENEEA in the germline V gene. V was pared by 1 base and J by 1 base, with 5 bases between.